The following is a T cell receptor beta chain sequence with its context. Its antigen is undetermined. This sample is drawn from a study of CD8+CD57+ T cells in acquired aplastic anemia. For the study at large: Sorted CD4+ and CD8+ cells gave an average of around 3.1 ug of DNA. Broader study findings: Patients and controls shared 25 to 30 CD8+ CDR3 sequences, which appeared highly expressed in patients and within their immunodominant clones. With respect to CD8+ Simpson's diversity, patients and controls did not differ significantly.

The sequenced patients had an expansion of CD8+CD57+ cells seen by flow cytometry. Sampling of blood occurred while the patients had still received no therapy. For CDR3 and TCR beta VDJ profiling, genomic DNA was the template used. TCRdb itself ran the reads through MiXCR, one entry per CDR3 protein. Of some 120,000 distinct CDR3 sequences listed, under 60% were seen once; the top ten hold around 29%. V lost 0 bases and J lost 15; bases outside the gene matches: 11. The CDR3 runs 14 residues. Germline V gene lookup returns CDR1 LNHNV and CDR2 YYDKDF (reference sequence). The receptor's source is a human donor with aplastic anemia. V is TRBV15 and J is TRBJ2-1; 7 nucleotides agree with TRBD1. Input material: sorted CD4+, CD8+, or CD8+CD57+ T cells (not recorded which) from PBMCs. CDR3 sequence (DNA): TGTGCCACCAGCAGAGATATTACAGGGGCCAATTGGTTCTTC. As protein: CATSRDITGANWFF. Full variable domain (missing parts from reference TRBV15 and TRBJ2-1): DAMVIQNPRYQVTQFGKPVTLSCSQTLNHNVMYWYQQKSSQAPKLLFHYYDKDFNNEADTPDNFQSRRPNTSFCFLDIRSPGLGDTAMYLCATSRDITGANWFFGPGTRLTVL.